Listed here is a single TCR beta chain. Its specificity is unknown. UMIs and sample barcodes were carried by the TCR alpha and TCR beta cDNA libraries that 5'RACE produced using constant-segment primers. TCRdb re-analysed the 5' RACE reads in MiXCR, keeping a single row per CDR3 protein. The sample has a few hundred thousand distinct CDR3 sequences; about a sixth are singletons. The data are from a study of T-cell memory formation after mild COVID-19. Study-wide points: The pre-infection memory compartment contained some responding clones, suggesting cross-reactive memory joined. Day 15 to 85 contractors were CD4/CD8 balanced; later expanders leaned CD4+.

This CDR3 is 15 amino acids long. The ends lost 3 bases at V and 9 bases at J; junction bases unmatched: 11. Material for sequencing was PBMCs or a T cell subset sorted from them (not recorded which). The clonotype was recovered from a man aged 18 to 30 who had mild COVID-19 (a few samples of this study predate the infection). Cell type and time point are not known. V and J are TRBV12-3 or TRBV12-4 and TRBJ2-1, with 7 bases matching TRBD2. The CDR3 DNA follows: TGTGCCAGCAGTTTCGATGGCGGGGGAGGCCGTGAGCAGTTCTTC. Translation gives CASSFDGGGGREQFF.